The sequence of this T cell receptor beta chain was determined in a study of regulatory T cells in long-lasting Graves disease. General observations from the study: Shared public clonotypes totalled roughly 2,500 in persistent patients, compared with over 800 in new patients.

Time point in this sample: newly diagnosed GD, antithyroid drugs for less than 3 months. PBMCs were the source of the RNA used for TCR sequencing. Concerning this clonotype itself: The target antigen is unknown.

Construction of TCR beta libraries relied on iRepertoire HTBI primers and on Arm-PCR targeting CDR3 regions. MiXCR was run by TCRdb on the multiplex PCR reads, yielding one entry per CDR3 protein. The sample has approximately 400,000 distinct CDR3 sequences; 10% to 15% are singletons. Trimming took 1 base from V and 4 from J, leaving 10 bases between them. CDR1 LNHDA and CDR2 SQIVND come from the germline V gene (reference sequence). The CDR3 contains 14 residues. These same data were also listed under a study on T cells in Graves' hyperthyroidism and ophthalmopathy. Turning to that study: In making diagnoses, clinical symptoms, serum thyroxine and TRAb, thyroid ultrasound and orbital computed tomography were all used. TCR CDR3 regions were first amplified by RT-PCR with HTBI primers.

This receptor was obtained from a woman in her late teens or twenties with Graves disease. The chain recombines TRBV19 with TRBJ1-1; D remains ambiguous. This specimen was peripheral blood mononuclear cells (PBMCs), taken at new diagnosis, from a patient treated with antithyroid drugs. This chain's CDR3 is CASSIGSGSTEAFF. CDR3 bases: TGTGCCAGTAGTATAGGGTCCGGGAGCACTGAAGCTTTCTTT.